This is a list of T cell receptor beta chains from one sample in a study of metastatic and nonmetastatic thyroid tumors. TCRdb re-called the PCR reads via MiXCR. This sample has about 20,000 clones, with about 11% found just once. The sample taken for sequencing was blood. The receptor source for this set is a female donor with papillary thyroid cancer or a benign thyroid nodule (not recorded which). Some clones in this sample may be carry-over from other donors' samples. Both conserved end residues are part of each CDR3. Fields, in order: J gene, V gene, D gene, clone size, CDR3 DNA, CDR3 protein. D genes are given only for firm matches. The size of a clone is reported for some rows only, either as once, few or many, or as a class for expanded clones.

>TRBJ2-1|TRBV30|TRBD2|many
TGTGCCTGGAGTAGCGGGAGCTCCTACAATGAGCAGTTCTTC
CAWSSGSSYNEQFF
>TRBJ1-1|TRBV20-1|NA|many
TGCAGTGCTAGAGGTTTTACAGGGAGGACTGAAGCTTTCTTT
CSARGFTGRTEAFF
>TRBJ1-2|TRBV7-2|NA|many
TGTGCCAGCAGCTTAATGGGGGAGGGCTATGGCTACACCTTC
CASSLMGEGYGYTF
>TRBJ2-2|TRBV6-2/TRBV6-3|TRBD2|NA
TGTGCCAGCAGTTACACACCGGGACTAGCGTCAGACACCGGGGAGCTGTTTTTT
CASSYTPGLASDTGELFF
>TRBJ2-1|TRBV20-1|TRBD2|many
TGCAGTGCTAGAAAGGGTCGGGGGGTAAGGCCAGAGCAGTTCTTC
CSARKGRGVRPEQFF
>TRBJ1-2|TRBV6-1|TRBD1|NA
TGTGCCAGCAGTGAAGAGGGTAACAGGGGTTATGGCTACACCTTC
CASSEEGNRGYGYTF
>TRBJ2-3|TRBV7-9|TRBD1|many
TGTGCCAGCAGCTTAGGACAGGGTAGGACAGATACGCAGTATTTT
CASSLGQGRTDTQYF
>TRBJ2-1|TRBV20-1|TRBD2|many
TGCAGTGCTAGAGGGACTAGCGGGAAGTCGTATTACAATGAGCAGTTCTTC
CSARGTSGKSYYNEQFF
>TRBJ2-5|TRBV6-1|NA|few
TGTGCCATCAGCGTTAGTGGGGTGACCCAGTACTTC
CAISVSGVTQYF
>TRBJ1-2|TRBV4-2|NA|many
TGTGCCAGCAGCCAAGGGCTGGGCCATGGCTACACCTTC
CASSQGLGHGYTF
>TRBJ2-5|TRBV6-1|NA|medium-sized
TGTGCCAGCGCTGGAGCCTCCCAAGAGACCCAGTACTTC
CASAGASQETQYF
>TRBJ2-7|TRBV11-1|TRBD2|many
TGTGCCAGCAGCTTTGGGACTAGCGGAACCTACGAGCAGTACTTC
CASSFGTSGTYEQYF
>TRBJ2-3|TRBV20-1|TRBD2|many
TGCAGTGCCCGAGGTAGCGGGACAGATACGCAGTATTTT
CSARGSGTDTQYF
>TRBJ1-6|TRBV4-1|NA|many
TGCGCCAGCAGCCAGTTGACAGTTAATTCACCCCTCCACTTT
CASSQLTVNSPLHF
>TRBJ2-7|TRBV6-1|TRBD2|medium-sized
TGTGCCAGCAGTGTCCCGGGGGGCGAGCAGTACTTC
CASSVPGGEQYF
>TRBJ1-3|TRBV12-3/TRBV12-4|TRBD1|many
TGTGCCAGCAGTTCGACCGGGACAGGGAACTCTGGAAACACCATATATTTT
CASSSTGTGNSGNTIYF
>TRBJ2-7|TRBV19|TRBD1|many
TGTGCCAGTAGTGCTGGACAGGCTAAGACCTACGAGCAGTACTTC
CASSAGQAKTYEQYF
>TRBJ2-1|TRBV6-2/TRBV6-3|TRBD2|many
TGTGCCAGCATCCGGGCCAGCGGGAGGGGATACAATGAGCAGTTCTTC
CASIRASGRGYNEQFF
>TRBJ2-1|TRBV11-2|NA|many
TGTGCCAGCAGCTCGACAGGTTACAATGAGCAGTTCTTC
CASSSTGYNEQFF
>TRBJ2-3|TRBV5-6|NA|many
TGTGCCAGCAGCTTTGGGTTAGTAGGAGATACGCAGTATTTT
CASSFGLVGDTQYF
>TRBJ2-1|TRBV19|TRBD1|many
TGTGCCAGTACAAAGGGGACAGGGGCAATTAATGAGCAGTTCTTC
CASTKGTGAINEQFF
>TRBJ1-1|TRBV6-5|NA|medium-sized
TGTGCCAGCAGTTATGGGGTAACGGGCACTGAAGCTTTCTTT
CASSYGVTGTEAFF
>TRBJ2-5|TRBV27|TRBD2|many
TGTGCCAGCAGTTTCCCGGGGGGGCCCCAGGGGACCCAGTACTTC
CASSFPGGPQGTQYF
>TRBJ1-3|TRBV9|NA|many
TGTGCCAGCAGCCGGGACACCTCTGGAAACACCATATATTTT
CASSRDTSGNTIYF
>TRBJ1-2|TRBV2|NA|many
TGTGCCAGCAGTGGTTCCTATGGCTACACCTTC
CASSGSYGYTF
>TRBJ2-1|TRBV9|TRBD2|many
TGTGCCAGCAGCGTCGGGGGGTTCAACAATGAGCAGTTCTTC
CASSVGGFNNEQFF
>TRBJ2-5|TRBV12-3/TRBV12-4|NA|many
TGTGCCAGCAGACTGGGGACCCGGGACACTCACCAAGAGACCCAGTACTTC
CASRLGTRDTHQETQYF
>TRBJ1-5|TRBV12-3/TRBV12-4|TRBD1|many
TGTGCCAGCAGTTACCGGGACAGGGGCAATCAGCCCCAGCATTTT
CASSYRDRGNQPQHF
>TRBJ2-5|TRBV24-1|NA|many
TGTGCCACCAGTGTTGGGTACGCGGAATACCAAGAGACCCAGTACTTC
CATSVGYAEYQETQYF
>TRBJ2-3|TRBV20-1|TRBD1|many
TGCAGTGCTAGAGGCATTCCGGGACAGGGGGCGACAGATACGCAGTATTTT
CSARGIPGQGATDTQYF
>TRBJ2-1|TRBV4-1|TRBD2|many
TGCGCCAGCAGCCAAGTTGTGGGGGAGGGGAACAATGAGCAGTTCTTC
CASSQVVGEGNNEQFF
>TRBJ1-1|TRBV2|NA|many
TGTGCCAGCAGTCTGAACACTGAAGCTTTCTTT
CASSLNTEAFF
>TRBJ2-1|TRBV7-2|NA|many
TGTGCCAGCAGCGCGGGCTTTACCTACAATGAGCAGTTCTTC
CASSAGFTYNEQFF
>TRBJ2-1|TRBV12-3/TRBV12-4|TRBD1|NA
TGTGCCAGCAGCCAGGACAGGGGAAACAATGAGCAGTTCTTC
CASSQDRGNNEQFF
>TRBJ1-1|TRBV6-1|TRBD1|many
TGTGCCAGCGGCCCAGGGGGTGACGCTTTCTTT
CASGPGGDAFF
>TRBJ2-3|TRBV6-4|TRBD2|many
TGTGCCAGCAGCAAACTAGCGGGGAGCACAGATACGCAGTATTTT
CASSKLAGSTDTQYF
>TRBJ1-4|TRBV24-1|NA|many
TGTGCCACCAGTGATGGGGAGACCTTGGAGGAAAAACTGTTTTTT
CATSDGETLEEKLFF
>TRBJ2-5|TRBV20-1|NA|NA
TGCAGTGCTGCCCAGGGGACCCAGTACTTC
CSAAQGTQYF
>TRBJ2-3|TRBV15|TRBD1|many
TGTGCCACCAGATCCGGGACAGGGGAGGCAGATACGCAGTATTTT
CATRSGTGEADTQYF
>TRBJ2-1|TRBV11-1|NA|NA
TGTGCCAGCAGCTTGGTCCGGGTAGCCCCAACGTTCTTC
CASSLVRVAPTFF
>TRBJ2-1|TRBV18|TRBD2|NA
TGTGCCAGCCCACCAGGTACTAGCGGAAACAATGAGCAGTTCTTC
CASPPGTSGNNEQFF
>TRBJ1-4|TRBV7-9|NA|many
TGTGCCAGCAGCTTAGGGGTTCCCGGAGAAAAACTGTTTTTT
CASSLGVPGEKLFF
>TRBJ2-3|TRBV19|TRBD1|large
TGTGCCAGTAGTATGGGACAGGGGGCAGATACGCAGTATTTT
CASSMGQGADTQYF
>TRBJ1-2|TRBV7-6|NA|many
TGTGCCAGCAGCTCAGATCTCTATGGCTACACCTTC
CASSSDLYGYTF
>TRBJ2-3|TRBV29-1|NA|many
TGCAGCGTCGCACAGGCAGATACGCAGTATTTT
CSVAQADTQYF
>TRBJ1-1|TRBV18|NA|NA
TGTGCCAGCTCACCGCCAGGGGTCACTGAAGCTTTCTTT
CASSPPGVTEAFF
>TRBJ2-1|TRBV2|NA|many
TGTGCCAGCAGTGAATGGAGCGCTGAGCAGTTCTTC
CASSEWSAEQFF
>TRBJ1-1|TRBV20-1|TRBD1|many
TGCAGTGCCTGGGACAGGGGAGGGACTATGAACACTGAAGCTTTCTTT
CSAWDRGGTMNTEAFF
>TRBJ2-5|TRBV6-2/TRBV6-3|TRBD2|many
TGTGCCAGCAGTTCCCGACCGGGAGGCCCCCAAGAGACCCAGTACTTC
CASSSRPGGPQETQYF
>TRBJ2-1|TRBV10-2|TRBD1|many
TGCGCCAGCAGTTCGGGACAGGGCTTACACAATGAGCAGTTCTTC
CASSSGQGLHNEQFF
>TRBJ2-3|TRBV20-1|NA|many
TGCAGTGCTAAACCCAGGGGTCTCAGCACAGATACGCAGTATTTT
CSAKPRGLSTDTQYF
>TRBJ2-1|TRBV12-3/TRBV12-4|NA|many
TGTGCCAGCACTCGCCTAGTTAGTCCATACAATGAGCAGTTCTTC
CASTRLVSPYNEQFF
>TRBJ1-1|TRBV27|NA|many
TGTGCCAGCAGTCGCTCAGGGGTAGCTTTCTTT
CASSRSGVAFF
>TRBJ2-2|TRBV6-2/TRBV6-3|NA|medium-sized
TGTGCCAGCAGTTACTCGAAGGCTGGCGGGGAGCTGTTTTTT
CASSYSKAGGELFF